A single sample gave rise to the 20 T cell receptor beta chains below, sequenced in a study of response to subunit inactivated influenza vaccine. From the RT-PCR reads, TCRdb called clonotypes with MiXCR, one entry per CDR3 protein. The sample records about 530,000 distinct CDR3 sequences, about an eighth being singletons. The source was PBMCs from blood, collected roughly 45 days after vaccination. The receptors derive from a man in his fifties or sixties who received an inactivated influenza vaccine.

CDR3: CASSQDPFGLAGTTGELFF. The CDR3 nucleotides are TGTGCCAGCAGCCAAGATCCCTTCGGACTAGCGGGAACCACCGGGGAGCTGTTTTTT. The chain links TRBV4-2 to TRBJ2-2, with TRBD2 identical over 12 bases. V shed 0 bases and J 4 bases; nucleotides not matched to a gene: 9. This CDR3 contains 19 residues. The germline V gene has CDR1 LGHNA and CDR2 YNFKEQ.

There are a few counts of this clonotype. V is TRBV10-2 and J is TRBJ2-5, with TRBD2 identical over 11 bases. Germline trimming cut 4 bases from V and 4 bases from J; bases unmatched to any gene: 11. Germline CDR1 WSHSY, CDR2 SAAADI. This CDR3 comprises 17 residues. This chain's CDR3 is CASSGSGGAFLPETQYF. CDR3 coding DNA: TGCGCCAGCAGTGGTAGCGGGGGGGCCTTCCTCCCAGAGACCCAGTACTTC.

This clonotype was recorded a few times. The V gene is TRBV20-1, the J gene TRBJ2-3; TRBD1 might be the D (5 bases). CDR3 length: 12 residues. Trimming cost V 3 bases and J 3 bases, with 7 bases left between them. CDR1 is DFQATT and CDR2 is SNEGSKA in the germline V gene (reference sequence). The CDR3 loop is CSARKGTDTQYF. The CDR3 DNA reads TGCAGTGCTAGGAAGGGGACAGATACGCAGTATTTT.

The chain links TRBV12-3 or TRBV12-4 to TRBJ2-3; TRBD1 is a possible D gene (6 bases). The ends were cut back, 8 bases at V and 7 bases at J, with 19 bases in the middle. This CDR3 is 14 amino acids long. The CDR3 region is CASSWANRDNTQYF. CDR3 DNA: TGTGCCAGCTCATGGGCCAACCGGGACAATACGCAGTATTTT.

The sample holds many counts of this clonotype. The V call is TRBV20-1, the J call TRBJ1-5; 10 nucleotides align to TRBD1. Trimming cost V 5 bases and J 6 bases; bases outside gene matches: 1. CDR3 length equals 12 residues. From germline, CDR1 is DFQATT and CDR2 SNEGSKA (reference sequence). The CDR3 DNA is TGCAGTGCTGGACAGGGGGGTCAGCCCCAGCATTTT. Translation gives CSAGQGGQPQHF.

The V call is TRBV11-3, the J call TRBJ2-1, with 13 bases matching TRBD2. This CDR3 spans 17 amino acids. J gave up 7 bases and V 6 bases, and 12 bases lay outside the gene matches. Per the germline V gene, CDR1 is SGHNT and CDR2 is YENEEA. The CDR3 DNA reads TGTGCCAGCAGTCCCCCTCCGGGGACTAGCGGGAAGAATGAGCAGTTCTTC. Residues: CASSPPPGTSGKNEQFF. The full variable domain, its missing parts supplied by reference TRBV11-3 and TRBJ2-1, is EAGVVQSPRYKIIEKKQPVAFWCNPISGHNTLYWYLQNLGQGPELLIRYENEEAVDDSQLPKDRFSAERLKGVDSTLKIQPAELGDSAVYLCASSPPPGTSGKNEQFFGPGTRLTVL.

V gene TRBV7-2 combines with J gene TRBJ2-7; 8 bases align to TRBD1. The germline gives CDR1 SGHTA, CDR2 FQGNSA. The V gene end was trimmed by 0 bases and the J gene end by 2 bases; junction bases not matched to a gene: 12. The length of the CDR3 is 18 residues. CDR3 in DNA: TGTGCCAGCAGCTTAGCGTTCCCAGGGGGCGCGGGAACCTACGAGCAGTACTTC. This encodes CASSLAFPGGAGTYEQYF.

This clonotype was recorded a few times. The chain joins TRBV12-3 or TRBV12-4 to TRBJ2-7; 11 positions match TRBD1. There are 15 residues in the CDR3. V shed 5 bases, J shed 3 bases, and the junction held 6 bases outside the gene matches. The CDR3 is CASSRGTGGFYEQYF. Written as DNA, the CDR3 is TGTGCCAGCAGTAGGGGGACAGGGGGATTCTACGAGCAGTACTTC.

J is TRBJ2-2 and V is TRBV20-1, with D maybe TRBD2 (5 bases). Trimming pared 3 bases from V and 4 bases from J, leaving 9 bases between. CDR3 size: 13 residues. Germline CDR1 reads DFQATT; CDR2 reads SNEGSKA (reference sequence). The CDR3 here is CSARLGSTGELFF. DNA for the CDR3: TGCAGTGCTAGGTTGGGGAGCACCGGGGAGCTGTTTTTT.

V gene TRBV5-1 combines with J gene TRBJ1-1; D is unclear. Trimming removed 9 bases from V and 2 bases from J, with 14 bases in between. The CDR3 covers 13 residues. Germline V lookup: CDR1 SGHRS, CDR2 YFSETQ. The CDR3 region has the DNA TGCGCCACCAAGACGGAATTTAACACTGAAGCTTTCTTT. This gives the protein CATKTEFNTEAFF.

This clonotype was seen more than once but under ten times. This chain's CDR3 is CATSPGTIYEQYF. The DNA of the CDR3 is TGTGCCACCAGTCCCGGGACAATCTACGAGCAGTACTTC. V is TRBV15 and J is TRBJ2-7; TRBD1 might be the D (6 bases). Trimming removed 6 bases from V and 3 bases from J, with 12 bases in between. CDR1 and CDR2 from the germline V gene are LNHNV and YYDKDF (reference sequence). The CDR3 length is 13 residues.

The chain uses TRBV7-2 and TRBJ2-3; 7 nucleotides line up with TRBD1. The junction had 4 bases not matched to a gene; V was cut back by 3 bases and J by 1 base. This CDR3 has 15 amino acids. Per germline, CDR1 SGHTA and CDR2 FQGNSA. The CDR3 region has the DNA TGTGCCAGCAGCTTTCTCACAGGGGGCACAGATACGCAGTATTTT. It yields the protein CASSFLTGGTDTQYF.

The J gene is TRBJ2-6, the V gene TRBV4-3; 10 bases match TRBD1. Germline CDR1 LGHNA, CDR2 YSLEER. The CDR3 length is 18 residues. J gave up 0 bases and V 0 bases, and 2 bases lay outside the gene matches. In DNA form, the CDR3 reads TGCGCCAGCAGCCAAGACCGGGACAGGGGCTCTGGGGCCAACGTCCTGACTTTC. Translation gives CASSQDRDRGSGANVLTF.

V usage is TRBV7-9 and J usage is TRBJ2-5; D remains ambiguous. The V end was cut by 1 base, the J end by 1 base, with 4 bases between. Germline assignment: CDR1 SEHNR and CDR2 FQNEAQ (reference sequence). CDR3 length equals 13 residues. CDR3: CASSLDAQETQYF. In DNA form, the CDR3 reads TGTGCCAGCAGCTTAGATGCCCAAGAGACCCAGTACTTC. Based on the CDR3 plus reference TRBV7-9 and TRBJ2-5, the full variable domain is DTGVSQNPRHKITKRGQNVTFRCDPISEHNRLYWYRQTLGQGPEFLTYFQNEAQLEKSRLLSDRFSAERPKGSFSTLEIQRTEQGDSAMYLCASSLDAQETQYFGPGTRLLVL.

This clonotype was found a few times. The chain couples TRBV29-1 to TRBJ2-2, with a weak D call TRBD2 (6 bases). The CDR3 is 13 amino acids. The germline CDR1 and CDR2 sequences are SQVTM and ANQGSEA. V lost 7 bases and J 6 bases, leaving 15 bases between the germline ends. CDR3 residues: CSALWGRPGELFF. The CDR3 nucleotides read TGCAGCGCCTTGTGGGGGAGGCCCGGGGAGCTGTTTTTT.

The rearrangement joins TRBV6-1 to TRBJ2-1; 11 bases line up with TRBD2. The CDR3 length is 15 residues. Germline CDR1 is MNHNS and CDR2 is SASEGT. The V and J ends lost 4 bases and 7 bases, in that order; junction bases with no gene match: 6. CDR3 sequence: CASSAIAGGSNEQFF. In nucleotides, the CDR3 is TGTGCCAGCAGTGCAATAGCGGGGGGGTCAAATGAGCAGTTCTTC.

The chain links TRBV6-1 to TRBJ2-3; TRBD1 matches at 10 bases. Germline V gene lookup returns CDR1 MNHNS and CDR2 SASEGT. This CDR3 is built from 15 residues. The ends lost 7 bases at V and 1 base at J; junction bases unmatched: 5. The CDR3 sequence: CASMRGQGGTDTQYF. In DNA, the CDR3 is TGTGCCAGCATGAGAGGACAGGGGGGCACAGATACGCAGTATTTT.

This clonotype has at least ten counts. The genes are TRBV20-1 and TRBJ2-1; 13 bases map to TRBD2. Trimming cost V 6 bases and J 8 bases; bases outside gene matches: 7. There are 14 residues in the CDR3. Looked up from germline, CDR1 is DFQATT and CDR2 is SNEGSKA (reference sequence). The CDR3: CSARTSGRSHEQFF. CDR3 in DNA: TGCAGTGCGCGGACTAGCGGGAGATCGCATGAGCAGTTCTTC.

V is TRBV20-1 and J is TRBJ2-1; the match to TRBD2 covers 8 bases. The CDR3 is 12 amino acids. The germline gives CDR1 DFQATT, CDR2 SNEGSKA (reference sequence). The J segment lost 9 bases and the V segment lost 3 bases, leaving 4 bases of the junction unmatched. The CDR3 bases are TGCAGTGCTAGGGGCGGGGGGCCTGAGCAGTTCTTC. Translation gives CSARGGGPEQFF.

At least ten counts were recorded for this clonotype. V is TRBV11-2 and J is TRBJ2-5; 7 nucleotides match TRBD1. The germline gives CDR1 SGHAT, CDR2 FQNNGV. The V gene end was trimmed by 2 bases and the J gene end by 3 bases; junction bases not matched to a gene: 3. The CDR3 runs 14 residues. CDR3 DNA: TGTGCCAGCAGCTTACGGGACAGTAAAGAGACCCAGTACTTC. Protein: CASSLRDSKETQYF.